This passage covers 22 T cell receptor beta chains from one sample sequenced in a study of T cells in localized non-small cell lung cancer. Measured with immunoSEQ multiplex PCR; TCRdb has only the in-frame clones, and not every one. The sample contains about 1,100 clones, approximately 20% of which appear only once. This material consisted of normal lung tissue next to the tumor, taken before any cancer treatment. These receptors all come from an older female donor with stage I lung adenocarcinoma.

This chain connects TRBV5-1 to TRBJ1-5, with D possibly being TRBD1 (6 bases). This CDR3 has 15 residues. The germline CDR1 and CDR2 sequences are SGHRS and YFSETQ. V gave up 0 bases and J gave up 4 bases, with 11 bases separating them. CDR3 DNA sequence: TGCGCCAGCAGCTTGGACGGACAGAGAAATCAGCCCCAGCATTTT. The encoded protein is CASSLDGQRNQPQHF.

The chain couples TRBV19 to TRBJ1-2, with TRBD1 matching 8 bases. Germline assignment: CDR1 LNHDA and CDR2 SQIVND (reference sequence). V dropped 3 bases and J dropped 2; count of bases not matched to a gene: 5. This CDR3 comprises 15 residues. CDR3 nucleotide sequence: TGTGCCAGTAGTATCGGGACAGGAGAGAACTATGGCTACACCTTC. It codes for CASSIGTGENYGYTF.

The CDR3 coding sequence is TGCAGCGTCCGGCTACTCGCCTACGAGCAGTACTTC. This sequence encodes CSVRLLAYEQYF. This sequence joins TRBV29-1 and TRBJ2-7; D is ambiguous. Deletions cut 6 bases from V and 2 bases from J, with 11 bases between. The CDR3 spans 12 residues. In germline, CDR1 is SQVTM, CDR2 ANQGSEA.

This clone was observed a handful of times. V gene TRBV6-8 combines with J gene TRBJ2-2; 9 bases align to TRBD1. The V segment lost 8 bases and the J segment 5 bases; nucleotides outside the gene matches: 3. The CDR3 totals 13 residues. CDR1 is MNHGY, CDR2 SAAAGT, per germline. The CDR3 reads CASQQGATGELFF. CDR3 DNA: TGTGCCAGCCAACAGGGGGCAACCGGGGAGCTGTTTTTT.

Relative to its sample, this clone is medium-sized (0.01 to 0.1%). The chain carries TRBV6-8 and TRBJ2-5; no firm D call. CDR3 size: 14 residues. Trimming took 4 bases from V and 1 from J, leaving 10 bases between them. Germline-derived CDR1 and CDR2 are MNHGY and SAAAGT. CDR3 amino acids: CASSFLWVQETQYF. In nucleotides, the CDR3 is TGTGCCAGCAGTTTCCTGTGGGTCCAAGAGACCCAGTACTTC.

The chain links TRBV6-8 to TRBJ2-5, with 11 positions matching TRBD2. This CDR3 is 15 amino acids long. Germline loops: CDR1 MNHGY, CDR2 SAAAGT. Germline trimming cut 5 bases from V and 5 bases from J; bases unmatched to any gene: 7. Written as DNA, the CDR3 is TGTGCCAGCAGTGTCACTAGCGGGGGATCGGAGACCCAGTACTTC. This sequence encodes CASSVTSGGSETQYF.

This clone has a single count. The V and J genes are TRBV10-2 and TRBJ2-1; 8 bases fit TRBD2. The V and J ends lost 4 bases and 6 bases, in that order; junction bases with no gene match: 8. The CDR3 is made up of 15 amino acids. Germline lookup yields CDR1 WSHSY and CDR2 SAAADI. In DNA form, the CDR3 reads TGCGCCAGCAGTGTCTTCGCACGGGGGGGCAATGAGCAGTTCTTC. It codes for CASSVFARGGNEQFF.

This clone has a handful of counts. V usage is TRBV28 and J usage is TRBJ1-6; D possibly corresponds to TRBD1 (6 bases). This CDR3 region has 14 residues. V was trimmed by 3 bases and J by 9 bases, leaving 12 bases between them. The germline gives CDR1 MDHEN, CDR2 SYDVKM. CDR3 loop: CASSFLQGGSPLHF. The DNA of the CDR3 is TGTGCCAGCAGTTTTTTACAGGGAGGTTCACCCCTCCACTTT.

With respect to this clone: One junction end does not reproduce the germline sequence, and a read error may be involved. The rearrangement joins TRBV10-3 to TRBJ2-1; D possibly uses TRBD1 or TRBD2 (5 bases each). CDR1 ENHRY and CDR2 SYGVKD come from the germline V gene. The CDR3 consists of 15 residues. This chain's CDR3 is CASSEGSFSSDEQFF. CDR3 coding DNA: TGTGCCAGCAGTGAGGGGTCTTTTTCATCCGATGAGCAGTTCTTC.

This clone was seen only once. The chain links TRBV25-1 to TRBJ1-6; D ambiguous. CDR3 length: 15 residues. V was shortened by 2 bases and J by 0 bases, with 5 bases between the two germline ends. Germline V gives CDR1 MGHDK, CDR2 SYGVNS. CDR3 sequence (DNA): TGTGCCAGCAGTGAAAGGAGCTCCTATAATTCACCCCTCCACTTT. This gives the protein CASSERSSYNSPLHF.

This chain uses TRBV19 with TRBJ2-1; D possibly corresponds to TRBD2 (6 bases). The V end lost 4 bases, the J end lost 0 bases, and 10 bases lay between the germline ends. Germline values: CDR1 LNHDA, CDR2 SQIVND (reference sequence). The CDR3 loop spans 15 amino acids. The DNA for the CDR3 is TGTGCCAGTAGTAGCGGGGAGAGCTCCTACAATGAGCAGTTCTTC. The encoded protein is CASSSGESSYNEQFF.

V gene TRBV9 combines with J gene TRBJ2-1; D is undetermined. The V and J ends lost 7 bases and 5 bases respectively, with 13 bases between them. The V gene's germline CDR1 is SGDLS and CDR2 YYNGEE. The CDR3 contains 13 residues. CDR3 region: CASSSTTNNEQFF. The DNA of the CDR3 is TGTGCCAGCTCCTCCACAACGAACAATGAGCAGTTCTTC.

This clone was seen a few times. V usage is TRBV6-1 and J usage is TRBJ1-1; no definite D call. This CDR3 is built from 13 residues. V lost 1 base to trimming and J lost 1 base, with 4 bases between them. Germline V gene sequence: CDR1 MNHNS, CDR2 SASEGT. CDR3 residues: CASSEVRNTEAFF. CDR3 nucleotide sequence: TGTGCCAGCAGTGAAGTCAGGAACACTGAAGCTTTCTTT.

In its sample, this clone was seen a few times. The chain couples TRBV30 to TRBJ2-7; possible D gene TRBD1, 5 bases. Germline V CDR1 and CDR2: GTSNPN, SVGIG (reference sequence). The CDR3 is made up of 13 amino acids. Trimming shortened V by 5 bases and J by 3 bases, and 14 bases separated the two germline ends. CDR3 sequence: CAWDRVSSYEQYF. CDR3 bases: TGTGCCTGGGACAGAGTTTCCAGCTACGAGCAGTACTTC. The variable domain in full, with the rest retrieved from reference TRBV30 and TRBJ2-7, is SQTIHQWPATLVQPVGSPLSLECTVEGTSNPNLYWYRQAAGRGLQLLFYSVGIGQISSEVPQNLSASRPQDRQFILSSKKLLLSDSGFYLCAWDRVSSYEQYFGPGTRLTVT.

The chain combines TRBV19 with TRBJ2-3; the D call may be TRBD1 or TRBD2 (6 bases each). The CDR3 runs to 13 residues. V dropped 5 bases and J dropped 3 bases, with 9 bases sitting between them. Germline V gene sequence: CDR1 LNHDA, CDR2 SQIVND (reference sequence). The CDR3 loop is CASSRGRTDTQYF. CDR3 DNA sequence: TGTGCCAGTAGTCGGGGGCGGACAGATACGCAGTATTTT.

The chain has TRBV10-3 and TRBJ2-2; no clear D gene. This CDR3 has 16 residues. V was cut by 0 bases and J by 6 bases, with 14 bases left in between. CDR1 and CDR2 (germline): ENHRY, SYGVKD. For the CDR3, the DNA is TGTGCCATCAGTGAGTCGGAAAGGGTATACGCCGGGGAGCTGTTTTTT. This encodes CAISESERVYAGELFF.

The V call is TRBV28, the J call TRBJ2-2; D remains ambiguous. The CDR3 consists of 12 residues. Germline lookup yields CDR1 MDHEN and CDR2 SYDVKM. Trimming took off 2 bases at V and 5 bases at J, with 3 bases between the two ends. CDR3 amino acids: CASSLRTGELFF. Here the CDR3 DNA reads TGTGCCAGCAGTTTACGGACCGGGGAGCTGTTTTTT.

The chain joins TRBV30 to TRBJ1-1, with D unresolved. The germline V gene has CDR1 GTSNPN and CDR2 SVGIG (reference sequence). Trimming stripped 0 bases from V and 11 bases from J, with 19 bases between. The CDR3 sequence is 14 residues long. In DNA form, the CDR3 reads TGTGCCTGGAGTGTATGGGCAGATCTAAATGAGGCTTTCTTT. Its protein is CAWSVWADLNEAFF. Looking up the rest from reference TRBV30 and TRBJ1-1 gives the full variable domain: SQTIHQWPATLVQPVGSPLSLECTVEGTSNPNLYWYRQAAGRGLQLLFYSVGIGQISSEVPQNLSASRPQDRQFILSSKKLLLSDSGFYLCAWSVWADLNEAFFGQGTRLTVV.

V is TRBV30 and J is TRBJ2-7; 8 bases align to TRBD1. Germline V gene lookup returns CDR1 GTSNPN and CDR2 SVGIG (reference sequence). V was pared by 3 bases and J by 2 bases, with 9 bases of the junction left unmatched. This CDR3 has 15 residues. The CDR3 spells CAWRRNGQGTYEQYF. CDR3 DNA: TGTGCCTGGAGACGTAATGGACAGGGCACCTACGAGCAGTACTTC.

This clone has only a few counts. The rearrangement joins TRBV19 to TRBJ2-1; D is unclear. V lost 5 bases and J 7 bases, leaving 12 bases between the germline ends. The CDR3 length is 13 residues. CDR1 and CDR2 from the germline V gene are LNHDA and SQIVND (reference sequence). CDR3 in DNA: TGTGCCAGTAGTGTATTCCACAGTAATGAGCAGTTCTTC. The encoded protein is CASSVFHSNEQFF.

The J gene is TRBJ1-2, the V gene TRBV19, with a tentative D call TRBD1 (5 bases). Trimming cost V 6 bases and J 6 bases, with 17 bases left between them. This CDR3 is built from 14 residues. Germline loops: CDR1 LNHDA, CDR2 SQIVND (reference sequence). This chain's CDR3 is CASRRSMRGNGYTF. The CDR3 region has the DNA TGTGCCAGTAGACGATCGATGAGGGGAAATGGCTACACCTTC.

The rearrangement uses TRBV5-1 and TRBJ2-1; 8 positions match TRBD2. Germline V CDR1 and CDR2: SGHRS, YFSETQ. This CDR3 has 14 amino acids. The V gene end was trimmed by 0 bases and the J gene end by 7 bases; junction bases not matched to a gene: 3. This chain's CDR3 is CASSLVGGGNEQFF. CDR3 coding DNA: TGCGCCAGCAGCTTGGTCGGCGGGGGGAATGAGCAGTTCTTC.